This TCR beta chain was recovered during a study of patients and donors after allogeneic stem cell transplantation (dated by TCRdb to 2020 to 2021). The library was built by means of RT-PCR. The data were produced on a NextSeq 550. TCRdb passed the public sequencing reads through fastp at Q25 and MiXCR, retaining productive beta sequences. Records with the same CDR3 protein are collapsed into one entry carrying the most frequent genes and DNA. The sample table shows fewer than 30,000 distinct CDR3 sequences, and roughly two fifths are seen once. Of the sample, 65% to 80% falls within the top ten clones. The germline V end is reduced by 6 bases and the J end by 6 bases; junction bases left unmatched: 8. From the cysteine through the phenylalanine, the CDR3 covers 13 amino acids. Only the CDR3 DNA is retained, 39 bases long and in frame from the first base. The germline V gene provides CDR1 SQVTM and CDR2 ANQGSEA.

Concerning this clonotype: No antigen is known for it. The input lacks base qualities; no much larger clone sits a single base away.

Rearrangement joined TRBV29-1 to TRBJ1-2, with 9 bases matching TRBD1. The TCR originated in a human donor who was either an allogeneic HSCT recipient or a stem cell or donor lymphocyte infusion donor (not recorded which). It is not recorded whose cells these are; they may come from a transplant donor. The sequencing input was blood, either unsorted or a sorted T cell fraction (not recorded which). The DNA sequence is as follows: TGCAGCGTGAGAGACAGGGGGGCCAATGGCTACACCTTC. It specifies CSVRDRGANGYTF.